Below are 3 T cell receptor beta chains sequenced from a single sample in a study of T-cell memory formation after mild COVID-19. TCRdb re-called the 5' RACE reads with MiXCR, one entry per CDR3 protein. The data contain some 260,000 distinct CDR3 sequences, 16% of them singletons. The specimen sequenced was PBMCs or a T cell subset sorted from them (not recorded which). These receptor sequences come from a man between 18 and 29 years old who had mild COVID-19 (a few samples of this study predate the infection). Cell type and time point are not known.

In this sample, this clonotype turned up a few times. V is TRBV27 and J is TRBJ2-5, with D perhaps TRBD1 (5 bases). Germline CDR1 MNHEY, CDR2 SMNVEV (reference sequence). This CDR3 is built from 13 residues. V gave up 3 bases and J gave up 5 bases, with 10 bases separating them. This CDR3 reads CASSFQGGETQYF. Written as DNA, the CDR3 is TGTGCCAGCAGTTTTCAGGGTGGCGAGACCCAGTACTTC.

This clonotype was counted ten times or more. The chain joins TRBV10-2 to TRBJ2-5, with D possibly being TRBD2 (6 bases). Trimming took off 2 bases at V and 0 bases at J, with 16 bases between the two ends. The CDR3 runs to 17 residues. Germline CDR1 WSHSY, CDR2 SAAADI. The CDR3 DNA follows: TGCGCCAGCAGTGAGGGGTCCGGATGGGGGGACCAAGAGACCCAGTACTTC. It encodes CASSEGSGWGDQETQYF.

Ten or more counts support this clonotype. This chain joins TRBV12-3 or TRBV12-4 and TRBJ2-7; no clear D. Trimming took 2 bases from V and 3 from J, leaving 8 bases between them. The CDR3 consists of 13 residues. The CDR3 region has the DNA TGTGCCAGCAGTTTAACAGAGTTCTACGAGCAGTACTTC. This encodes CASSLTEFYEQYF.